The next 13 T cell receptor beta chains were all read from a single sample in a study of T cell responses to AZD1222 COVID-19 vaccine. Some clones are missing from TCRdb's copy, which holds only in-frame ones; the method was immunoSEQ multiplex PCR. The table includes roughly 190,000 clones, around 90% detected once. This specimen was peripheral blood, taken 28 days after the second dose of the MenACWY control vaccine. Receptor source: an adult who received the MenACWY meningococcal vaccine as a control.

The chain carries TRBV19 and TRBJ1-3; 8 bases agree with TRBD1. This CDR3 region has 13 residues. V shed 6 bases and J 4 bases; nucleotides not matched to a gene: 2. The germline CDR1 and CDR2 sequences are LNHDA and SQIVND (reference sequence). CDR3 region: CASRGQDGNTIYF. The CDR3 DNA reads TGTGCCAGTAGGGGACAGGACGGAAACACCATATATTTT. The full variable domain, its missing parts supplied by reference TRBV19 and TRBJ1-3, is DGGITQSPKYLFRKEGQNVTLSCEQNLNHDAMYWYRQDPGQGLRLIYYSQIVNDFQKGDIAEGYSVSREKKESFPLTVTSAQKNPTAFYLCASRGQDGNTIYFGEGSWLTVV.

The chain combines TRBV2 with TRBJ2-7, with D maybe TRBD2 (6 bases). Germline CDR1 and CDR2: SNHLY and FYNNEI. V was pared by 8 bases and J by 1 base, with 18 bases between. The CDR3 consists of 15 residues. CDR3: CASVAGLSPSYEQYF. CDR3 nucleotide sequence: TGTGCCAGCGTTGCGGGACTTTCGCCTTCCTACGAGCAGTACTTC.

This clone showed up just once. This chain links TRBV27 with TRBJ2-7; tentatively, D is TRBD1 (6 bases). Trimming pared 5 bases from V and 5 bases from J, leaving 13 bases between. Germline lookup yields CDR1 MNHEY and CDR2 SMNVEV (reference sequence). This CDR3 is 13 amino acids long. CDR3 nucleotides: TGTGCCAGCAGTGGACAGTGGGGCCACGAGCAGTACTTC. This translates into CASSGQWGHEQYF.

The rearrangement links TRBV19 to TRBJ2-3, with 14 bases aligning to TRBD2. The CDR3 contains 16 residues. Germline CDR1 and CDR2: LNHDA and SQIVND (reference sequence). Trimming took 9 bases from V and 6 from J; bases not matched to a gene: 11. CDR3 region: CASKLGGLAGEDTQYF. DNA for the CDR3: TGTGCCAGCAAGCTGGGGGGACTAGCGGGAGAGGATACGCAGTATTTT. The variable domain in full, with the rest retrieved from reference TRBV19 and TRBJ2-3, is DGGITQSPKYLFRKEGQNVTLSCEQNLNHDAMYWYRQDPGQGLRLIYYSQIVNDFQKGDIAEGYSVSREKKESFPLTVTSAQKNPTAFYLCASKLGGLAGEDTQYFGPGTRLTVL.

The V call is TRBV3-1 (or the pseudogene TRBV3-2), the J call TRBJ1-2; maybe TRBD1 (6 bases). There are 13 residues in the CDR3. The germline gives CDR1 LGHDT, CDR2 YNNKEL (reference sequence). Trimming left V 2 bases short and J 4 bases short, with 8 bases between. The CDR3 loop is CASSQQGSYGYTF. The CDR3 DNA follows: TGTGCCAGCAGCCAACAGGGGTCCTATGGCTACACCTTC.

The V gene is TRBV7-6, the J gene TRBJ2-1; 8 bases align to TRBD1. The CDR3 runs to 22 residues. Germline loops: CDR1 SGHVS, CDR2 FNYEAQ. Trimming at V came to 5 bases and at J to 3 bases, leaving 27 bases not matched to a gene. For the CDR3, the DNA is TGTGCCAGCAGCGGGGTTAAAGGACAGGGCCTCGGGGGTTACACAAGCTACAATGAGCAGTTCTTC. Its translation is CASSGVKGQGLGGYTSYNEQFF.

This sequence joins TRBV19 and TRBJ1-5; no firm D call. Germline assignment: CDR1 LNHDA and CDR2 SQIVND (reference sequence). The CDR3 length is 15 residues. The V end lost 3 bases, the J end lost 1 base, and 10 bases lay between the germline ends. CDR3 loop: CASSMGGRSNQPQHF. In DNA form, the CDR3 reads TGTGCCAGTAGTATGGGAGGGAGAAGCAATCAGCCCCAGCATTTT.

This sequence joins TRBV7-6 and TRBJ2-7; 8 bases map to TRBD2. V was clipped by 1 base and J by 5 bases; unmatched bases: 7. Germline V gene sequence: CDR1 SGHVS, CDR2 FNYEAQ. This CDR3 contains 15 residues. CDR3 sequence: CASSLVAGPLDEQYF. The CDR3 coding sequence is TGTGCCAGCAGCTTAGTAGCGGGGCCTCTAGACGAGCAGTACTTC.

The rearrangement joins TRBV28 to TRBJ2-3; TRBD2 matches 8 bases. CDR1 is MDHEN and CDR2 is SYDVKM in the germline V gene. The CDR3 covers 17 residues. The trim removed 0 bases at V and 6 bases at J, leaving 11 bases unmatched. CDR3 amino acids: CASSLWGSGTLGDTQYF. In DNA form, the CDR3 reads TGTGCCAGCAGTTTATGGGGTAGCGGGACCCTCGGGGATACGCAGTATTTT.

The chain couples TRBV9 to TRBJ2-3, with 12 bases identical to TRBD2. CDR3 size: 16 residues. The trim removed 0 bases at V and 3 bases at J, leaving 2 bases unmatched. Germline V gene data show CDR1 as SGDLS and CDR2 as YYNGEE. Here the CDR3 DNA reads TGTGCCAGCAGCGTAGGACTAGCGGGAGTAACAGATACGCAGTATTTT. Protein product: CASSVGLAGVTDTQYF.

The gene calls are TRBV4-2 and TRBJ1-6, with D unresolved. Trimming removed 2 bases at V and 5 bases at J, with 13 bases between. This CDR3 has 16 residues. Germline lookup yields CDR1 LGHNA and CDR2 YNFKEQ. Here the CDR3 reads CASSQRTEGNNSPLHF. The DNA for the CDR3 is TGTGCCAGCAGCCAACGCACAGAGGGCAATAATTCACCCCTCCACTTT.

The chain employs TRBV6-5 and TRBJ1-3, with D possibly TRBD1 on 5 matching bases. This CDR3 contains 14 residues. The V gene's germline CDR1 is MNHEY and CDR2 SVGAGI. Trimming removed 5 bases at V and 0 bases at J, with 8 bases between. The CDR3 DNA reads TGTGCCAGCAGTCGACAGCTCTCTGGAAACACCATATATTTT. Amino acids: CASSRQLSGNTIYF.

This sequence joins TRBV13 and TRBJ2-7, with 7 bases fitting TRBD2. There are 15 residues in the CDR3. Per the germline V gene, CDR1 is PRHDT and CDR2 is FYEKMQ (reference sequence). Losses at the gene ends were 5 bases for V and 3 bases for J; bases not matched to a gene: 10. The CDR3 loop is CASSPGRLAVYEQYF. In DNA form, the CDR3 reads TGTGCCAGCAGCCCTGGTCGGCTAGCGGTCTACGAGCAGTACTTC.